This T cell receptor beta chain was observed in a study of T cell repertoires in cytomegalovirus infection. Study background: Recently identified HLA-C-restricted CMV epitopes were used, and well-studied HLA-B-restricted CMV epitopes were used as well. The public TCR beta signatures pointed to both CMV infection and matching HLA type.

TCRdb analysed the reads with MiXCR anew, one entry per CDR3 protein. This sample has about 160,000 distinct CDR3 sequences, with roughly 21% found just once. CDR1 SGHVS and CDR2 FNYEAQ come from the germline V gene. Trimming at V came to 4 bases and at J to 2 bases, leaving 3 bases not matched to a gene. This CDR3 comprises 16 residues. This clonotype is large (0.1 to 1%) within its sample. Its target is not known. Study results and caveats: CMV-specific TCR beta clonotypes restricted by HLA-C were the ones dominating the ex vivo response. Public TCR beta family frequency separated CMV-and-HLA carriers, including in an independent cohort.

The chain couples TRBV7-6 to TRBJ2-1; 12 bases are shared with TRBD2. This material consisted of CD8+ T cells from cultured PBMCs, taken from culture after CMV antigen stimulation. This TCR was sampled from a human donor in good health (CMV status not recorded). Some clones in this sample may be carry-over from other donors' samples. In DNA, the CDR3 is TGTGCCAGCAGCTCCCCTAGCGGGGGGGCCTACAATGAGCAGTTCTTC. Protein: CASSSPSGGAYNEQFF.